This TCR beta chain was obtained from a study of blood T cells in healthy people across ages. Trimming cost V 4 bases and J 4 bases; bases outside gene matches: 4. The CDR3 covers 15 residues. The V gene's germline CDR1 is MNHEY and CDR2 SVGAGI. With a J-beta primer mix and a sample-barcoded 5' primer, a second PCR ran about 6 to 11 cycles. Using its own MiXCR run on the 5' RACE reads, TCRdb lists one record per CDR3 protein. This table has about 1.1 million distinct CDR3 sequences, 30% to 40% appearing once. This chain links TRBV6-5 with TRBJ1-4; TRBD1 matches 9 bases. The sequenced sample consisted of blood. This clonotype was sampled from a man between 18 and 35 years old in good health. The DNA for the CDR3 is TGTGCCAGCAGTTTCGGACAGGGGAATAATGAAAAACTGTTTTTT. It yields the protein CASSFGQGNNEKLFF.